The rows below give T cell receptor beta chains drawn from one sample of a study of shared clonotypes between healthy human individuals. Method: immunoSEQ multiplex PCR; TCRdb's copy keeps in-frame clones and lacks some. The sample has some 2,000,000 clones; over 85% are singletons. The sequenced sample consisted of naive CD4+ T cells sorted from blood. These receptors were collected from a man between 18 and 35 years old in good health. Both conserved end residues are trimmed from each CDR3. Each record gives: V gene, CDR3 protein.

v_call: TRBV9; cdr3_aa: ASSVKGGVRDTQY
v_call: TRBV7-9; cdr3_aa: ASSSQPGQGTDEQY
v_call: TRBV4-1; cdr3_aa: ASSHSGTGDYEQY
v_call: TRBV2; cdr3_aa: ASSLGFAYEQY
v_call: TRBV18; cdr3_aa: ASSPLGDAGELF
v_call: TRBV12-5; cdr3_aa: ASGLVPKETSDTSTDTQY
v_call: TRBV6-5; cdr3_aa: ASRTGRGWADTQY
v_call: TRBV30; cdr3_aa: AWSGQVTGELF
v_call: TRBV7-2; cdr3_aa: ASLSGTGSLVGGYT
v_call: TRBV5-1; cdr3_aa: ASSYGQSLTVNGYT
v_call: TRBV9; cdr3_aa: ASSVEVVPSENTIY
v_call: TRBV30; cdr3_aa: AWGAFFSGTGNYGYT
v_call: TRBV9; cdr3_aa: ASSVGSGSSYNEQF
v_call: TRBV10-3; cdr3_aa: AISEEDRGHEQY
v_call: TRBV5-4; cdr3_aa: ASSTGLAGDEQY
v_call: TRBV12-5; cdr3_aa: ASGLITSGNYEQY
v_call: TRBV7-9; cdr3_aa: ASSGPGQGSYEQY
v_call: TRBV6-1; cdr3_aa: ASSKQGTAYEQY
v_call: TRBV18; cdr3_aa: ASSPPAGVFGNTIY
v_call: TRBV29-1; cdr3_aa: SARVQGGFYEQY
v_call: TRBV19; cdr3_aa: ATMSGGRAAWVPDTQY
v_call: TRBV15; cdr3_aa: ATSRPHRGSGANVLT
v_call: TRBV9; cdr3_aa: ASSVAPDLSSYEQY
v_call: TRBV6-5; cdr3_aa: ASSYSETVYTEAF
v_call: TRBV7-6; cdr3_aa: ASSRGPSGVEKLF
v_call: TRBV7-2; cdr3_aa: ASSLNRVHEQY
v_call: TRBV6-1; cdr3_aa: ASSQETQY
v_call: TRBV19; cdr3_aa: ASSLRRGKIYEQY
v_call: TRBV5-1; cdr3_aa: ASSLPGGKDGYT
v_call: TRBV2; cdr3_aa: ASRQAGNEQF
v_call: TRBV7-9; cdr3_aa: ASSFRQGQNTEAF
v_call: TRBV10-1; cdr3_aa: ASSGQGDSPLH
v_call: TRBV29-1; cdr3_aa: SVVEGPTQY
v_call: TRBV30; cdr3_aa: AWRMPRNTEAF
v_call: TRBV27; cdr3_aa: ASSAKPGYNEQF
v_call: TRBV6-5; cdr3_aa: ASSPVGSYGYT
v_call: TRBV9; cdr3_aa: ASSVGRGKTDTQY
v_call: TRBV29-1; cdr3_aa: SVETDSGNTIY
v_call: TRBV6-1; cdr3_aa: ASRGVGGNQPQH